The rows below give T cell receptor beta chains drawn from one sample of a study of T cells in localized non-small cell lung cancer. Some clones are missing from TCRdb's copy, which holds only in-frame ones; the method was immunoSEQ multiplex PCR. The sample yields 25,000 to 30,000 clones, approximately 84% seen once. The sample was peripheral blood mononuclear cells, taken before any cancer treatment. The receptors shown here come from a man aged 35 to 70 with stage III lung adenocarcinoma. The conserved cysteine and the conserved F or W are not part of the CDR3 here.

V: TRBV27
J: TRBJ2-1
CDR3: ASSFSGSGAYNEQF

V: TRBV28
J: TRBJ2-7
CDR3: ASCRGHYEQY

V: TRBV7-9
J: TRBJ1-2
CDR3: ASSLGGTGSLGYT

V: TRBV28
J: TRBJ2-1
CDR3: ASSRQSGTLFFNEQF

V: TRBV5-1
J: TRBJ1-1
CDR3: ASSRQGQNTEAF

V: TRBV10-3
J: TRBJ2-7
CDR3: ASRGGRGAYEQY

V: TRBV5-6
J: TRBJ2-1
CDR3: ASSHFSGRRGGGEQF

V: TRBV6-4
J: TRBJ2-2
CDR3: ASSDSDTGELF

V: TRBV7-6
J: TRBJ2-2
CDR3: ASSLGPAGNTGELF

V: TRBV15
J: TRBJ1-4
CDR3: ATSRGGGGEKLF

V: TRBV5-5
J: TRBJ2-4
CDR3: ASSLGGQRNDIQY

V: TRBV2
J: TRBJ2-2
CDR3: ASSFPNTGELF

V: TRBV18
J: TRBJ1-2
CDR3: ASSPNREGYGYT

V: TRBV5-1
J: TRBJ2-2
CDR3: ASSSGTGITGELF

V: TRBV7-9
J: TRBJ1-3
CDR3: ASSLVGASGNTIY

V: TRBV28
J: TRBJ1-2
CDR3: ASSLFPRLLGA

V: TRBV5-1
J: TRBJ2-3
CDR3: ASSSTSFLTDTQY

V: TRBV6-1
J: TRBJ1-5
CDR3: ASSELKDRGNQPQH

V: TRBV19
J: TRBJ2-3
CDR3: ASKVAGGGIGTQY

V: TRBV6-1
J: TRBJ1-3
CDR3: ASSEGSLNTIY

V: TRBV7-9
J: TRBJ2-7
CDR3: ASSPQGLAGGPEEQY

V: TRBV7-9
J: TRBJ2-2
CDR3: ASSGGLANTGELF

V: TRBV25-1
J: TRBJ1-6
CDR3: ASSHRGGNSPLH

V: TRBV10-3
J: TRBJ1-4
CDR3: AISESSNEKLF

V: TRBV19
J: TRBJ1-1
CDR3: ASSRGQLEAF

V: TRBV6-5
J: TRBJ1-1
CDR3: ASSYRGSGFTEAF

V: TRBV7-7
J: TRBJ2-1
CDR3: ASSLQDRGEQF

V: TRBV2
J: TRBJ2-3
CDR3: ASKAGNTDTQY

V: TRBV28
J: TRBJ2-2
CDR3: ASTPGGDVVELF

V: TRBV11-2
J: TRBJ2-7
CDR3: ASSPDSGRAYEQY

V: TRBV6-1
J: TRBJ1-2
CDR3: ASSLEANYGYT

V: TRBV2
J: TRBJ2-2
CDR3: ASIRGLHTGELF

V: TRBV4-2
J: TRBJ1-6
CDR3: ASSQERRVSPLH

V: TRBV19
J: TRBJ2-2
CDR3: ASRDSGRAWTGELF

V: TRBV5-1
J: TRBJ1-6
CDR3: ASSLGRGRSPLH

V: TRBV2
J: TRBJ2-5
CDR3: ASSATHGQETQY

V: TRBV21-1
J: TRBJ2-7
CDR3: ASSKAEGPSYEQY

V: TRBV5-4
J: TRBJ2-5
CDR3: ASSPGLAGGNQETQY

V: TRBV19
J: TRBJ2-1
CDR3: ASSIELVGGNEQF

V: TRBV28
J: TRBJ2-7
CDR3: ASSLAGLDEQY

V: TRBV18
J: TRBJ2-3
CDR3: ASSPRDTQY

V: TRBV5-4
J: TRBJ2-3
CDR3: ASRSDINTQY

V: TRBV10-3
J: TRBJ1-3
CDR3: AISGNRDYSGNTIY

V: TRBV6-5
J: TRBJ2-1
CDR3: ASSYVGSYNEQF

V: TRBV19
J: TRBJ2-1
CDR3: ASSALRDSGSYNEQF

V: TRBV7-7
J: TRBJ1-1
CDR3: ASSFHRGANTEAF

V: TRBV6-1
J: TRBJ2-3
CDR3: ASRAGGGTDTQY

V: TRBV29-1
J: TRBJ1-1
CDR3: SVDRGGRAF

V: TRBV2
J: TRBJ2-5
CDR3: AGGQVEETQY

V: TRBV13
J: TRBJ2-5
CDR3: ASSPTGNLGEQY

V: TRBV6-5
J: TRBJ1-6
CDR3: ASTYTGSDSPLH

V: TRBV5-4
J: TRBJ2-1
CDR3: ASSLPGQGAREQF

V: TRBV19
J: TRBJ2-3
CDR3: ASSSQGPSSTDTQY

V: TRBV27
J: TRBJ2-5
CDR3: ASSTRVRETQY

V: TRBV29-1
J: TRBJ1-4
CDR3: SVGGTGDEKLF